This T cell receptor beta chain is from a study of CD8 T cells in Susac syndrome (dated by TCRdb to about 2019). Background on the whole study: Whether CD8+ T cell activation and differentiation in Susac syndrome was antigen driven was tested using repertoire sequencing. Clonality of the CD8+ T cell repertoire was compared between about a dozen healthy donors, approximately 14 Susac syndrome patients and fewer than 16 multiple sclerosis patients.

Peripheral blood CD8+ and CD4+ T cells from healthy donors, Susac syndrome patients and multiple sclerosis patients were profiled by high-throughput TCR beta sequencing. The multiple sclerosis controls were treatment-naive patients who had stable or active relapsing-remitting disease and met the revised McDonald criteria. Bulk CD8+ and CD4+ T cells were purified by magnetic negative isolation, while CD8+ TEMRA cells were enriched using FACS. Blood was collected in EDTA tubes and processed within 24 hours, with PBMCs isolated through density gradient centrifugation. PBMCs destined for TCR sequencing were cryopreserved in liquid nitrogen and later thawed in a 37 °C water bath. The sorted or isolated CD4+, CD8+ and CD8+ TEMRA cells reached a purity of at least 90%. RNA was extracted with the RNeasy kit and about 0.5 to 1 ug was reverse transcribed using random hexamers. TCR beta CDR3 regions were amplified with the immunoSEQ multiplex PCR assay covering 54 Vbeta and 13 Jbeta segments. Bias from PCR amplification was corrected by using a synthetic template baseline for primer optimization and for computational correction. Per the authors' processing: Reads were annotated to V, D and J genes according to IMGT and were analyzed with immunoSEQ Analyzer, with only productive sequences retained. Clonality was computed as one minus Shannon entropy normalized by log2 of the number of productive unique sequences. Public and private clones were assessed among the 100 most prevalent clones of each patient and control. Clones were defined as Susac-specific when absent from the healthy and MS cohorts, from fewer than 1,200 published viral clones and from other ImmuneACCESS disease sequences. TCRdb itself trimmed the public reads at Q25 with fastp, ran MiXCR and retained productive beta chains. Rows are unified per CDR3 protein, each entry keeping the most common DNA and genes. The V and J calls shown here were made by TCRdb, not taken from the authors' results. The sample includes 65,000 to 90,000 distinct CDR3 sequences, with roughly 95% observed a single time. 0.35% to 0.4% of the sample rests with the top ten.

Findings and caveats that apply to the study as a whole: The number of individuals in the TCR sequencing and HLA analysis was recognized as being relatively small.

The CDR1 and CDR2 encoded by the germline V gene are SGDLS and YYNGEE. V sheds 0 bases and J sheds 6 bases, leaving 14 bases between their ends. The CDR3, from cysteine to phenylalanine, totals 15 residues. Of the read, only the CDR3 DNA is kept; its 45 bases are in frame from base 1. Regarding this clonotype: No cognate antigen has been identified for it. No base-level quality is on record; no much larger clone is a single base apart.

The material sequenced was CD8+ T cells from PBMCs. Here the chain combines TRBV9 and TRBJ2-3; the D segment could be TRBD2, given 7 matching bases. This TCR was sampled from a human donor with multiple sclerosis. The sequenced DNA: TGTGCCAGCAGCGTAGTGGAGGGGGGGCCGGATACGCAGTATTTT. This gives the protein CASSVVEGGPDTQYF.